What follows are 25 T cell receptor beta chains derived from one specimen sequenced in a study of shared T cell receptors in the human thymus. Profiling relied on immunoSEQ multiplex PCR, and the TCRdb table lists in-frame clones only, not all of them. The sample holds roughly 660,000 clones, around nine tenths seen once. These same data were also listed under a study on human thymus T cells.

The sample was thymocytes. The receptors shown here come from a boy in the first two years of life with a congenital heart defect.

The chain couples TRBV29-1 to TRBJ2-5, with D possibly TRBD1 on 5 matching bases. Trimming removed 7 bases at V and 1 base at J, with 10 bases between. There are 12 residues in the CDR3. Germline V gives CDR1 SQVTM, CDR2 ANQGSEA. The CDR3 spells CSGLGLQETQYF. The CDR3 DNA sequence: TGCAGCGGTCTGGGGCTCCAAGAGACCCAGTACTTC.

V and J are TRBV27 and TRBJ2-1, with TRBD1 as a possible D gene (6 bases). Germline V CDR1 and CDR2: MNHEY, SMNVEV (reference sequence). The CDR3 is 16 amino acids. Trimming removed 2 bases at V and 1 base at J, with 12 bases between. The CDR3 protein is CASSLRGTPSYNEQFF. The CDR3 DNA follows: TGTGCCAGCAGTTTAAGGGGGACACCTTCCTACAATGAGCAGTTCTTC.

This sequence joins TRBV7-9 and TRBJ1-1; 7 bases map to TRBD1. The junction had 11 bases not matched to a gene; V was cut back by 8 bases and J by 11 bases. This CDR3 spans 12 amino acids. Germline CDR1 reads SEHNR; CDR2 reads FQNEAQ (reference sequence). This CDR3 is CASRSLEGAAFF. As DNA, the CDR3 is TGTGCCAGCCGAAGCCTTGAGGGGGCTGCTTTCTTT.

The chain couples TRBV4-3 to TRBJ1-2; 7 bases match TRBD1. The germline V gene encodes CDR1 LGHNA and CDR2 YSLEER. V shed 0 bases and J 4 bases; nucleotides not matched to a gene: 8. The CDR3 is 16 amino acids. The CDR3: CASSQDRGGAGYGYTF. Written as DNA, the CDR3 is TGCGCCAGCAGCCAAGATCGAGGGGGCGCCGGCTATGGCTACACCTTC.

The table lists this clone with a count of one. The V and J genes are TRBV5-5 and TRBJ2-7, with 12 nucleotides matching TRBD2. CDR3 length equals 16 residues. The V segment lost 4 bases and the J segment 2 bases; nucleotides outside the gene matches: 7. Germline CDR1 and CDR2: SGHKS and YYEKEE (reference sequence). This CDR3 is CASSAGTSGPPYEQYF. DNA of the CDR3: TGTGCCAGCAGCGCGGGGACTAGCGGGCCACCCTACGAGCAGTACTTC.

This sequence joins TRBV6-1 and TRBJ1-4, with TRBD1 matching over 7 bases. Germline CDR1 and CDR2: MNHNS and SASEGT. The CDR3 is made up of 21 amino acids. V shed 2 bases and J 0 bases; nucleotides not matched to a gene: 18. The CDR3 sequence is CASSEWPHRDRVAATNEKLFF. The CDR3 coding sequence is TGTGCCAGCAGTGAATGGCCACACCGAGACAGGGTGGCTGCAACTAATGAAAAACTGTTTTTT.

This clone was recorded a few times. The genes are TRBV4-1 and TRBJ2-7; D perhaps matches TRBD1 (5 bases). Trimming shortened V by 0 bases and J by 6 bases, and 18 bases separated the two germline ends. CDR1 MGHRA and CDR2 YSYEKL come from the germline V gene. The CDR3 is made up of 16 amino acids. In DNA form, the CDR3 reads TGCGCCAGCAGCCAAGATGTGGCAGGGCGATCCCCCGAGCAGTACTTC. Protein: CASSQDVAGRSPEQYF.

V usage is TRBV29-1 and J usage is TRBJ1-2; possible D gene TRBD1, 5 bases. CDR1 and CDR2 from the germline V gene are SQVTM and ANQGSEA. The ends were cut back, 7 bases at V and 3 bases at J, with 12 bases in the middle. The CDR3 runs 12 residues. CDR3: CSAQQDHYGYTF. For the CDR3, the DNA is TGCAGCGCACAACAGGACCACTATGGCTACACCTTC.

The chain couples TRBV7-2 to TRBJ1-5; D perhaps matches TRBD1 (5 bases). CDR1 is SGHTA, CDR2 FQGNSA, per germline. The CDR3 length is 15 residues. Trimming shortened V by 1 base and J by 0 bases, and 7 bases separated the two germline ends. CDR3 region: CASSLGGDSNQPQHF. CDR3 in DNA: TGTGCCAGCAGCTTAGGGGGGGATAGCAATCAGCCCCAGCATTTT.

The rearrangement links TRBV5-4 to TRBJ2-2; 7 nucleotides match TRBD1. Trimming at V came to 4 bases and at J to 1 base, leaving 7 bases not matched to a gene. Germline CDR1 is SGHNT and CDR2 is YYREEE (reference sequence). The CDR3 totals 16 residues. CDR3 loop: CASSPSGQLNTGELFF. Here the CDR3 DNA reads TGTGCCAGCAGCCCGTCGGGACAGCTGAACACCGGGGAGCTGTTTTTT.

The V and J genes are TRBV7-9 and TRBJ2-6, with D hard to call. Germline CDR1 is SEHNR and CDR2 is FQNEAQ (reference sequence). The germline V and J ends were trimmed by 3 bases and 0 bases, with 9 bases remaining between them. The CDR3 contains 16 residues. CDR3 region: CASSFQRSSGANVLTF. CDR3 nucleotide sequence: TGTGCCAGCAGCTTCCAGCGTTCCTCTGGGGCCAACGTCCTGACTTTC.

Points on this clone: The sample carries other DNA sequences with the same CDR3. The chain uses TRBV4-1 and TRBJ1-2, with a tentative D call TRBD1 (6 bases). The CDR3 is 18 residues long. Trimming left V 1 base short and J 7 bases short, with 25 bases between. Germline V gives CDR1 MGHRA, CDR2 YSYEKL. CDR3 sequence: CASSQAPLGTSGAGGYTF. The CDR3 nucleotides are TGCGCCAGCAGCCAAGCCCCTCTCGGCACATCAGGGGCGGGTGGCTACACCTTC.

The V gene is TRBV5-6, the J gene TRBJ2-3; no clear D. The CDR3 length is 14 residues. Germline V gene sequence: CDR1 SGHDT, CDR2 YYEEEE. V lost 1 base to trimming and J lost 2 bases, with 8 bases between them. The CDR3 DNA reads TGTGCCAGCAGCTTGTCAGTCGTCACAGATACGCAGTATTTT. Translation: CASSLSVVTDTQYF.

The chain recombines TRBV5-4 with TRBJ2-4, with 7 nucleotides matching TRBD1. CDR3 length: 15 residues. Germline V gene sequence: CDR1 SGHNT, CDR2 YYREEE (reference sequence). V trimming: 4 bases; J trimming: 2 bases; junction bases outside the gene matches: 6. The CDR3 region has the DNA TGTGCCAGCAGCGGTAGGGGGCTACCCAAAAACATTCAGTACTTC. Translation gives CASSGRGLPKNIQYF.

This sequence joins TRBV30 and TRBJ2-1; 8 bases align to TRBD2. CDR3 length: 16 amino acids. Unmatched junction bases numbered 9, after V lost 3 bases and J lost 2 bases. CDR1 is GTSNPN, CDR2 SVGIG, per germline (reference sequence). The CDR3 region is CAWRNPSGRTYNEQFF. The CDR3 DNA reads as TGTGCCTGGAGGAACCCCAGCGGGAGAACCTACAATGAGCAGTTCTTC.

The chain joins TRBV5-1 to TRBJ2-1; 15 bases agree with TRBD2. Germline lookup yields CDR1 SGHRS and CDR2 YFSETQ. The junction had 10 bases not matched to a gene; V was cut back by 1 base and J by 8 bases. CDR3 length: 18 residues. The CDR3 region is CASSLRTSGRARGDEQFF. DNA for the CDR3: TGCGCCAGCAGCTTGCGGACTAGCGGGAGGGCCAGGGGAGATGAGCAGTTCTTC.

The chain combines TRBV6-5 with TRBJ2-3, with TRBD2 matching over 11 bases. There are 15 residues in the CDR3. From germline, CDR1 is MNHEY and CDR2 SVGAGI. Germline trimming cut 1 base from V and 5 bases from J; bases unmatched to any gene: 2. This chain's CDR3 is CASSYLAGGGDTQYF. The CDR3 region has the DNA TGTGCCAGCAGTTACTTAGCGGGAGGGGGAGATACGCAGTATTTT.

This rearrangement joins TRBV4-3 to TRBJ2-7, with 12 bases matching TRBD2. After removal of 1 base from V and 3 bases from J, the junction contained 13 bases not matched to a gene. Germline V gives CDR1 LGHNA, CDR2 YSLEER. CDR3 length: 19 residues. The CDR3 protein is CASSQVWTLASGRDYEQYF. DNA of the CDR3: TGCGCCAGCAGCCAAGTCTGGACCTTGGCTAGCGGGAGGGACTACGAGCAGTACTTC.

This rearrangement joins TRBV2 to TRBJ1-2; 9 nucleotides line up with TRBD1. V shed 4 bases and J 3 bases; nucleotides not matched to a gene: 9. Per germline, CDR1 SNHLY and CDR2 FYNNEI. This CDR3 contains 16 residues. The CDR3: CASSVWGRTGDYGYTF. The CDR3, as DNA: TGTGCCAGCAGTGTATGGGGACGGACAGGGGACTATGGCTACACCTTC.

This chain links TRBV5-6 with TRBJ1-1; TRBD1 matches at 8 bases. CDR1 SGHDT and CDR2 YYEEEE come from the germline V gene. V lost 4 bases to trimming and J lost 2 bases; unmatched junction nucleotides: 7. This CDR3 has 15 amino acids. DNA for the CDR3: TGTGCCAGCAGCATCGACAGGGGCCCCAACACTGAAGCTTTCTTT. As protein: CASSIDRGPNTEAFF.

This clone has just one count. V gene TRBV7-8 combines with J gene TRBJ2-1, with 13 bases that match TRBD2. The V gene's germline CDR1 is SGHVS and CDR2 FQNEAQ. This CDR3 comprises 16 residues. Trimming took 5 bases from V and 7 from J; bases not matched to a gene: 8. CDR3 protein: CASSGAPGLAGNEQFF. In DNA, the CDR3 is TGTGCCAGCAGCGGGGCCCCGGGACTAGCGGGAAATGAGCAGTTCTTC.

The chain joins TRBV19 to TRBJ2-7, with 8 bases that match TRBD2. Germline CDR1 and CDR2: LNHDA and SQIVND (reference sequence). CDR3 length: 17 residues. The J segment lost 2 bases and the V segment lost 8 bases, leaving 17 bases of the junction unmatched. The CDR3: CASARAWSGSAPYEQYF. Here the CDR3 DNA reads TGTGCCAGTGCCCGCGCGTGGAGCGGGAGTGCCCCCTACGAGCAGTACTTC.

This chain joins TRBV7-9 and TRBJ2-3; 12 nucleotides line up with TRBD2. The CDR3 covers 16 residues. V gave up 5 bases and J gave up 0 bases; unmatched junction bases: 3. Germline V gives CDR1 SEHNR, CDR2 FQNEAQ (reference sequence). CDR3 protein: CASSRGLAGSTDTQYF. Here the CDR3 DNA reads TGTGCCAGCAGCCGGGGACTAGCGGGTAGCACAGATACGCAGTATTTT. Full variable domain (remainder filled in from reference TRBV7-9 and TRBJ2-3): DTGVSQNPRHKITKRGQNVTFRCDPISEHNRLYWYRQTLGQGPEFLTYFQNEAQLEKSRLLSDRFSAERPKGSFSTLEIQRTEQGDSAMYLCASSRGLAGSTDTQYFGPGTRLTVL.

The rearrangement links TRBV4-3 to TRBJ2-7; 10 bases agree with TRBD1. The CDR3 runs 14 residues. Germline V lookup: CDR1 LGHNA, CDR2 YSLEER. With V trimmed by 7 bases and J by 2 bases, 5 bases remained unmatched. The CDR3: CASKPGTGAYEQYF. The CDR3, as DNA: TGCGCCAGCAAGCCGGGGACAGGGGCCTACGAGCAGTACTTC.

Turning to this clone: One junction end disagrees with the germline gene, perhaps due to a read error. The chain has TRBV27 and TRBJ1-2; D is ambiguous. The germline V gene encodes CDR1 MNHEY and CDR2 SMNVEV (reference sequence). This CDR3 spans 14 amino acids. The CDR3 nucleotides read TGTGCCAGCAGGAGGTCGGGATTGAACTATGGCTACCCCTTC. Translated, it gives CASRRSGLNYGYPF.